The source of this TCR beta chain is a study of T cells in localized non-small cell lung cancer. General study points: The highest T cell clonality was in uninvolved adjacent lung, above tumor. Among the top 100 tumor clones, a median around 57 appeared in adjacent lung.

Repertoires were generated with immunoSEQ multiplex PCR, while TCRdb's copy carries only in-frame clones and drops some. The data hold tens of thousands of clones, with 70% to 90% observed a single time. As concerns this clone: The target antigen is unknown.

Trimming cost V 5 bases and J 4 bases, with 18 bases left between them. The CDR3 length is 15 residues. Looked up from germline, CDR1 is SGHRS and CDR2 is YFSETQ. The TCR sequence derives from a woman between 35 and 75 years old with stage I lung adenocarcinoma. This chain joins TRBV5-1 and TRBJ1-2, with a possible D match to TRBD1 (5 bases). The sequences come from peripheral blood, collected before any cancer treatment. The CDR3 here is CASRRDSLAPYGYTF. The CDR3 region has the DNA TGCGCCAGCAGGCGGGACTCCCTGGCCCCCTATGGCTACACCTTC.